This record covers a single T cell receptor beta chain. The antigen remains unidentified. The PCR used 60 Vbeta and 13 Jbeta primers. Produced via immunoSEQ multiplex PCR; TCRdb's table is partial and in-frame only. The sample yields about 90,000 clones, about 66% seen once. Germline assignment: CDR1 MGHRA and CDR2 YSYEKL. The CDR3 is made up of 14 amino acids. V dropped 3 bases and J dropped 0 bases, with 6 bases sitting between them. Among the donors, all were healthy bone marrow donors. The data belong to a study of cytomegalovirus exposure and HLA in healthy donors. Overall study results and limits: The productive fraction for most TCR beta V segments was about 90% or about 30% in an earlier analysis. Associated with cytomegalovirus, according to the listing, were 150 to 200 TCR beta chains.

Sequenced: PBMCs. This receptor was identified in a young man in good health and CMV-seronegative. The chain is built from TRBV4-1 and TRBJ1-5; no clear D gene. CDR3 nucleotide sequence: TGCGCCAGCAGCCAGATCTATAGCAATCAGCCCCAGCATTTT. Its translation is CASSQIYSNQPQHF.